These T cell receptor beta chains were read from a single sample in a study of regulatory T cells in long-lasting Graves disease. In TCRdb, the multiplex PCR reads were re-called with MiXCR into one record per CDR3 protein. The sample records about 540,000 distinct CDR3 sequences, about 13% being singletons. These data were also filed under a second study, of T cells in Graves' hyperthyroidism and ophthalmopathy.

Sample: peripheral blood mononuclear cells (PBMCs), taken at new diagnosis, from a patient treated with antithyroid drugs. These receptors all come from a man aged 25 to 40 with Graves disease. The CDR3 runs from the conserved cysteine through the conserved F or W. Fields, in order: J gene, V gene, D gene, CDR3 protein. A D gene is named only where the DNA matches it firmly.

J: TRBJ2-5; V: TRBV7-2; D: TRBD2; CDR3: CASSPRRDYGETQYF
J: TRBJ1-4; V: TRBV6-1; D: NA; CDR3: CASSPDRSRPLNEKLFF
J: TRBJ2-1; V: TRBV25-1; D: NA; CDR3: CASSERDSREQFF
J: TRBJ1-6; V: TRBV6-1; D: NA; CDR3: CASSREGGGENSPLHF
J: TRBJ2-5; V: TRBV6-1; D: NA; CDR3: CASSESQTAQYF
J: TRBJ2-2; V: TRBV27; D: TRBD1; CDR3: CASSLRDRENTGELFF
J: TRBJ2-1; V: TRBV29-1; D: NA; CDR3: CSVGTGELYEQFF
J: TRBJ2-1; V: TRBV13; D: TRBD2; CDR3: CASSLELAGGSYNEQFF
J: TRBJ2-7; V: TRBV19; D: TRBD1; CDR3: CASSKTGQGPYEQYF
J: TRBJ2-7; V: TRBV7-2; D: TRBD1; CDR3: CASSDPGTGVYEQYF
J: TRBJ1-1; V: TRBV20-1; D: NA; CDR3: CSARQMGDLGTEAFF
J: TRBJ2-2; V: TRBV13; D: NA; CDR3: CASSFSRGLTTGELFF
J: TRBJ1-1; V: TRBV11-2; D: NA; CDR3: CASSPPGVTEASF
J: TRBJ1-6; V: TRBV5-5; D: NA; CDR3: CASSKFGSPLHF
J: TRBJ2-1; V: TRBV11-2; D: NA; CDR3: CASSLDRFEQFF
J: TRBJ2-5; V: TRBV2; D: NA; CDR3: CASGTSIETQYF
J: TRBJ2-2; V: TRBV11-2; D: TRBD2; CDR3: CASSWGLADTGELFF
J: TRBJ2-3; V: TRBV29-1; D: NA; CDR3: CSVAGGLTDTQYF
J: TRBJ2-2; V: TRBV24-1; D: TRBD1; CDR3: CATSQGARNGELFF
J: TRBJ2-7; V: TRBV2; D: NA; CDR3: CASSEGFWTYEQYF
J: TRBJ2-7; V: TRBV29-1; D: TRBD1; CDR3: CSVRTGANEQYF
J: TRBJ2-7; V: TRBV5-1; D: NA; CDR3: CASSLSFQGPGLTYEQYF
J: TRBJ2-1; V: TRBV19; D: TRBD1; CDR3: CASNSGQAYNEQFF
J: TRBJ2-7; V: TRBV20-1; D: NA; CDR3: CSLTSSYEQYF
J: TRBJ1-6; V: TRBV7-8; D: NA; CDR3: CASSSSRMTLLHF
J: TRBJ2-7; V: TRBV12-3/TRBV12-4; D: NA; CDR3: CASSLSSGNTYEQYF
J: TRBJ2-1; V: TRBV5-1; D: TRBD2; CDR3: CASSLEAGPPEQFF
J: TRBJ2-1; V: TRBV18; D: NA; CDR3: CASSAPLSSYNEQFF
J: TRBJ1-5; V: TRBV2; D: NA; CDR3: CASRGTASANQPQHF
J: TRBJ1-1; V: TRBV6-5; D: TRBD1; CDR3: CASSYGQDSGTEAFF
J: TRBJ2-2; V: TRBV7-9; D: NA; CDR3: CASSLEGFSNTGELFF
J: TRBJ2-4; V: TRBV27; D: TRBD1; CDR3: CASKPGQKNIQYF
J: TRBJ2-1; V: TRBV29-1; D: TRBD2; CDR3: CSVEEGGNEQFF
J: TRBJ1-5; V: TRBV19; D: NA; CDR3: CATQGWRQPQHF
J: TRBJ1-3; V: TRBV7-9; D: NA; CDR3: CASSTGDISGNTIYF
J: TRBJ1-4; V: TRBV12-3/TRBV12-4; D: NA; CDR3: CASRPGLNEKLFF
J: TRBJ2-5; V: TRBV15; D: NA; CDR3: CATSRVGAGTQYF
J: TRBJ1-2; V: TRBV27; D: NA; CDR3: CASRGPGQGIGGYTF
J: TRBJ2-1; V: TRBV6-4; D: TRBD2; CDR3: CASSARTSGKDEQFF
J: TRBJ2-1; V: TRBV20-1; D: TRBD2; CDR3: CSAPPGLVYNEQFF
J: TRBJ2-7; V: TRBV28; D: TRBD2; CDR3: CASSSGLAGLPYEQYF
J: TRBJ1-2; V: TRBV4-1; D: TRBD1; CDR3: CASSQATGGRLDGYTF